Included here is one TCR beta chain sequence, with context. Its antigen is still unknown. The same CDR3 is also encoded by other DNA sequences in this sample. CD45RO negativity and positive selection for CCR7 defined naive CD8 cells, a population that excluded terminally differentiated effector memory CD45RA+ cells. Clones were read by immunoSEQ multiplex PCR, and TCRdb kept only the in-frame ones, dropping some. Of about 680,000 clones detected, under 95% appear once; the ten largest clones hold roughly 24%. These data come from a study of shared clonotypes between healthy human individuals. Findings and limits, study-wide: Shared across a few donors were roughly 5% of the naive CD4 clonotypes. Lower generation probabilities were found for non-shared clonotypes than for those shared by all four donors.

The germline gives CDR1 MNHNY, CDR2 SVGAGI (reference sequence). Between the trimmed V and J ends, which lost 0 bases and 2 bases, there was a span of 2 bases. The CDR3 consists of 12 residues. The genes are TRBV6-6 and TRBJ2-7, with D hard to call. The sample taken for sequencing was naive CD8+ T cells sorted from blood. The clonotype comes from a man between 25 and 39 years old in good health. DNA of the CDR3: TGTGCCAGCAGTTACTCGCCCTACGAGCAGTACTTC. Translating it yields CASSYSPYEQYF.